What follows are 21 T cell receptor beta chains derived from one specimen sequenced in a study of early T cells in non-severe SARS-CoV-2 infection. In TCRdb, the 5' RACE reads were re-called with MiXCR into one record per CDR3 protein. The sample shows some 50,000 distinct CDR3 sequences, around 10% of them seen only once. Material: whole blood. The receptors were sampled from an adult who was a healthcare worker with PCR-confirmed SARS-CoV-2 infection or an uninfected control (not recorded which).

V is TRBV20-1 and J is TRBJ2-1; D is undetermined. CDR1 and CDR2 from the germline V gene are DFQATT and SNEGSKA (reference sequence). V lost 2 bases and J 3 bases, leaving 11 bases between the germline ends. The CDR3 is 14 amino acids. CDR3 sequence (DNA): TGCAGTGCTAGAACCGTCGACGTCTACAATGAGCAGTTCTTC. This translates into CSARTVDVYNEQFF.

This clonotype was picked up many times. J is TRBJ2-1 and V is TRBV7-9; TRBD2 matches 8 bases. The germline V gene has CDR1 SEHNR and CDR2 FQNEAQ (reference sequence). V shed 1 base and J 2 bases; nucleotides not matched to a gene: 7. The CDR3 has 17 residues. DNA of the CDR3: TGTGCCAGCAGCTTAGAATCTAGCGGGCCACCCTACAATGAGCAGTTCTTC. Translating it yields CASSLESSGPPYNEQFF.

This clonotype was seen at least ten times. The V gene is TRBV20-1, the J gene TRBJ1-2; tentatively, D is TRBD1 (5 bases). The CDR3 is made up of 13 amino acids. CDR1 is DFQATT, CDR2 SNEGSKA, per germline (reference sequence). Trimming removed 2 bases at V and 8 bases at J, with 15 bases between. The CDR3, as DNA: TGCAGTGCTAGATTGCGGGGCCTTATGGGCTACACCTTC. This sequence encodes CSARLRGLMGYTF.

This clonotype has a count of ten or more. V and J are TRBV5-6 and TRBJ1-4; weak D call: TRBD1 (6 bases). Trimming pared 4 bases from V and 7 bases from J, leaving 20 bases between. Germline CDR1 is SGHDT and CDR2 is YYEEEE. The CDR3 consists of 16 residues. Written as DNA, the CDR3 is TGTGCCAGCAGCCGCTTAGAGGACAGCCTTATTGAAAAACTGTTTTTT. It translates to CASSRLEDSLIEKLFF.

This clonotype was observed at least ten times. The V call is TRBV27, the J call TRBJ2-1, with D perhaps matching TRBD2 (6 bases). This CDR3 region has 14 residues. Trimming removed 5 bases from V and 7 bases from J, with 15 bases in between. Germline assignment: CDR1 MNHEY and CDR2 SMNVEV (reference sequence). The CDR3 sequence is CASSPSNRGNEQFF. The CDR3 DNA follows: TGTGCCAGCAGTCCCTCAAATCGGGGGAATGAGCAGTTCTTC.

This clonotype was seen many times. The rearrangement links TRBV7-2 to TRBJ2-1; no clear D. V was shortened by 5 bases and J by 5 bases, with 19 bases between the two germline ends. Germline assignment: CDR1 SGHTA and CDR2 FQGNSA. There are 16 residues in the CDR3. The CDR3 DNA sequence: TGTGCCAGCAGCCCGTCTTCGGATAGGGCAAACAATGAGCAGTTCTTC. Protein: CASSPSSDRANNEQFF.

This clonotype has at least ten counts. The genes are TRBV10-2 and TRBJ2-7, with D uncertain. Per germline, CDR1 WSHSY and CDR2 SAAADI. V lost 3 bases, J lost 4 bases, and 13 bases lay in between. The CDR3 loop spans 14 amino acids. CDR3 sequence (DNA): TGCGCCAGCAGTGAAGGCCCAGTTGGTTACGAGCAGTACTTC. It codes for CASSEGPVGYEQYF.

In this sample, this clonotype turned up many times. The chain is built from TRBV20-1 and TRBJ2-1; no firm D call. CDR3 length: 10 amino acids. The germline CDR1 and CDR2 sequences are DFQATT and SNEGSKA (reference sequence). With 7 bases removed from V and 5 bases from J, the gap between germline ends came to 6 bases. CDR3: CSGNDNEQFF. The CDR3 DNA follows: TGCAGTGGGAACGACAATGAGCAGTTCTTC.

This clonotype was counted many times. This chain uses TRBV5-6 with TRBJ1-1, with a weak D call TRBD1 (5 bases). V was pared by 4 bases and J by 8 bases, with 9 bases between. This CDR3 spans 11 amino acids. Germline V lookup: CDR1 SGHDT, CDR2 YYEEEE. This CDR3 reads CASSTDIEAFF. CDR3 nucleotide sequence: TGTGCCAGCAGCACGGACATCGAAGCTTTCTTT.

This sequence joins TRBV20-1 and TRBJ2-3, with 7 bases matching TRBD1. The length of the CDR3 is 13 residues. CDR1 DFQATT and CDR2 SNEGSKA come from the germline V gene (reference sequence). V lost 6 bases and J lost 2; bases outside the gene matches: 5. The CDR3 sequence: CSAVTGNTDTQYF. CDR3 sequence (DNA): TGCAGTGCCGTGACAGGGAACACAGATACGCAGTATTTT.

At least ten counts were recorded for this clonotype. The CDR3 reads CASSFAGADEKLFF. The CDR3 DNA reads TGTGCCAGCAGCTTCGCAGGGGCGGATGAAAAACTGTTTTTT. The chain recombines TRBV11-2 with TRBJ1-4; weak D call: TRBD1 (6 bases). The CDR3 extends over 14 amino acids. The germline V gene encodes CDR1 SGHAT and CDR2 FQNNGV. V shed 3 bases and J shed 6 bases, with 11 bases lying between them. Looking up the rest from reference TRBV11-2 and TRBJ1-4 gives the full variable domain: EAGVAQSPRYKIIEKRQSVAFWCNPISGHATLYWYQQILGQGPKLLIQFQNNGVVDDSQLPKDRFSAERLKGVDSTLKIQPAKLEDSAVYLCASSFAGADEKLFFGSGTQLSVL.

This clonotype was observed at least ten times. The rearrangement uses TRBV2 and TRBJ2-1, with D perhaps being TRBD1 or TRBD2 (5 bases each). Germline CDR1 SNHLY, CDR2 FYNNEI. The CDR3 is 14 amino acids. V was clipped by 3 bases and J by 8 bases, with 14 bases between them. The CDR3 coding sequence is TGTGCCAGCAGTGAGCGAGGGCAGGGTTATGAGCAGTTCTTC. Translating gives CASSERGQGYEQFF. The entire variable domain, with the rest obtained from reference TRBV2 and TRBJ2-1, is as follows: EPEVTQTPSHQVTQMGQEVILRCVPISNHLYFYWYRQILGQKVEFLVSFYNNEISEKSEIFDDQFSVERPDGSNFTLKIRSTKLEDSAMYFCASSERGQGYEQFFGPGTRLTVL.

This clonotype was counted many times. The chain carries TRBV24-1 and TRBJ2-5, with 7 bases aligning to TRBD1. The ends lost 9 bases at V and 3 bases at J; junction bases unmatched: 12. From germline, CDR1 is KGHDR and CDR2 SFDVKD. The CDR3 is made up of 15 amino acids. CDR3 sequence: CATADRVGEEETQYF. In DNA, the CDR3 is TGTGCCACCGCTGACAGGGTTGGGGAAGAAGAGACCCAGTACTTC.

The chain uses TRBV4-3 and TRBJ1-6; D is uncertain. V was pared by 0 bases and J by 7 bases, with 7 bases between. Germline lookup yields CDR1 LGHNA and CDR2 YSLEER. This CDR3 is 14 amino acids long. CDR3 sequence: CASSQDAGNSPLHF. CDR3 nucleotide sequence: TGCGCCAGCAGCCAAGATGCGGGCAATTCACCCCTCCACTTT.

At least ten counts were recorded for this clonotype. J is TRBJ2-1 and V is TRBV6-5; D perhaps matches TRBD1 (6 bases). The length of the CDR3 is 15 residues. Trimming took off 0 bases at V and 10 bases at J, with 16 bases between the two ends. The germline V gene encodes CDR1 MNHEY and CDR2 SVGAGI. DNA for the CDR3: TGTGCCAGCAGTTACTCGTACGGACAGCCTGGGGAGCAGTTCTTC. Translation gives CASSYSYGQPGEQFF.

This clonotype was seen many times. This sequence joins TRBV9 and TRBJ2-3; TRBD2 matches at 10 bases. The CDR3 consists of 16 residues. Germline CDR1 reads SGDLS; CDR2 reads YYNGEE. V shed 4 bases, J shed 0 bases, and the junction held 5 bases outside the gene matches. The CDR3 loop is CASSPSGSSSTDTQYF. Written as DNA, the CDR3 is TGTGCCAGCAGCCCTAGCGGGAGTTCGAGCACAGATACGCAGTATTTT.

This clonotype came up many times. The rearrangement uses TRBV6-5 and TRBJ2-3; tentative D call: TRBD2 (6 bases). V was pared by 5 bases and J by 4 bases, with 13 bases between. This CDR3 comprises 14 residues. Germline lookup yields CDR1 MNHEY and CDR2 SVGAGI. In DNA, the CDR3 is TGTGCCAGCAGTGTGCGGCGGGGACCAGATACGCAGTATTTT. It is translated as CASSVRRGPDTQYF.

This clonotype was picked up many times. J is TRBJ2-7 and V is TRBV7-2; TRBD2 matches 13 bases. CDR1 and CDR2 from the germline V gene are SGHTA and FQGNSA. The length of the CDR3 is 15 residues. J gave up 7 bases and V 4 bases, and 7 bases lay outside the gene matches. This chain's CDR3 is CASSWTSGSVGEQYF. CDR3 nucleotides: TGTGCCAGCAGCTGGACTAGCGGGAGCGTAGGTGAGCAGTACTTC.

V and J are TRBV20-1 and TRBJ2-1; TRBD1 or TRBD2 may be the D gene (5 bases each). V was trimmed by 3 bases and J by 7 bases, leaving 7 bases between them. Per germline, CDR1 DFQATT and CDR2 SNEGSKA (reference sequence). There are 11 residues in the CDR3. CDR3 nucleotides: TGCAGTGCTAGTGGGGGAAATGAGCAGTTCTTC. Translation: CSASGGNEQFF.

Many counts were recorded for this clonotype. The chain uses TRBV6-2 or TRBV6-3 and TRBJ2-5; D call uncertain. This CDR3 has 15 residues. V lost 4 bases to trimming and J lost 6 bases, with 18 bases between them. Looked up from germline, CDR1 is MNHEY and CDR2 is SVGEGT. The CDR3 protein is CASSWNLGRVKTQYF. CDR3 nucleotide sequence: TGTGCCAGCAGTTGGAACCTAGGCCGGGTGAAGACCCAGTACTTC.

The CDR3 protein is CASNKIGREKLFF. The CDR3 nucleotides are TGTGCCAGCAACAAAATAGGGAGGGAAAAACTGTTTTTT. The J gene is TRBJ1-4, the V gene TRBV7-9, with unresolved D. The CDR3 is made up of 13 amino acids. Germline values: CDR1 SEHNR, CDR2 FQNEAQ (reference sequence). Trimming shortened V by 7 bases and J by 8 bases, and 14 bases separated the two germline ends.